Sequencing of this T cell receptor beta chain was carried out in a study of blood T cell repertoires in COVID-19. Profiling relied on immunoSEQ multiplex PCR, and the TCRdb table lists in-frame clones only, not all of them. This table has roughly 120,000 clones, around nine tenths appearing once. Sequences were obtained from peripheral blood. The sequence came from a woman between 50 and 59 years old with acute or convalescent COVID-19.

CDR3 in amino acids: CASRLAPDGGGTEAFF. In DNA form, the CDR3 reads TGTGCAAGTCGCTTAGCCCCTGATGGGGGCGGGACTGAAGCTTTCTTT. The rearrangement links TRBV12-2 to TRBJ1-1; TRBD1, the table's D call, lacks a check against the DNA. TRBV12-2 is deemed a pseudogene. The CDR3 length is 16 residues.